This is a list of T cell receptor beta chains from one sample in a study of a mutant IDH1 vaccine in newly diagnosed glioma. Their antigen targets remain unknown. Sequenced by immunoSEQ multiplex PCR; TCRdb stores in-frame clones only, minus some. The sample contains tens of thousands of clones, 78% of which appear only once. The material sequenced was PBMCs, taken from a glioma patient whose treatment included an IDH1 peptide vaccine. The receptor source for this set is a woman between 35 and 50 years old with glioma. Some clones in this sample may be carry-over from other donors' samples. Each CDR3 is given with its conserved first and last residue. A D gene is named only where the DNA matches it firmly. A clone size is listed for some rows: how often the clone was seen (once, few, many), or a class if it is expanded.

j_call d_call v_call clone_size cdr3_length cdr3_nt cdr3_aa
TRBJ2-5 TRBD1 TRBV7-8 once 12 TGTGCCAGCAGCTTACTCGGACAGGGGCTGTACTTC CASSLLGQGLYF
TRBJ1-3 . TRBV19 . 13 TGTGCCAGTGGCCTCGTCTCTGGAAACACCATATATTTT CASGLVSGNTIYF
TRBJ2-3 . TRBV2 . 14 TGTGCCAGCAAGGGGGGACAGAGCACAGATACGCAGTATTTT CASKGGQSTDTQYF
TRBJ1-5 . TRBV29-1 few 12 TGCAGCGTGATGGCAGGGAACCAGCCCCAGCATTTT CSVMAGNQPQHF
TRBJ1-2 . TRBV18 . 13 TGTGCCAGCTCCTTGGGGCGGAGCTATGGCTACACCTTC CASSLGRSYGYTF
TRBJ1-3 . TRBV7-8 . 16 TGTGCCAGCAGCGCTGCGTCCGGGTACTCTGGAAACACCATATATTTT CASSAASGYSGNTIYF
TRBJ1-4 . TRBV15 . 13 TGTGCCACCAGCAGGGGGTTTAATGAAAAACTGTTTTTT CATSRGFNEKLFF
TRBJ2-2 . TRBV14 . 14 TGTGCCAGCAGCCAGGCGGGGTTCTCCCAAACGCTGTTTTTT CASSQAGFSQTLFF
TRBJ1-1 . TRBV5-1 few 15 TGCGCCAGCAGCTTGGGTGCGGACTCCGGAGCTGAAGCTTTCTTT CASSLGADSGAEAFF
TRBJ1-5 . TRBV7-2 . 13 TGTGCCAGCAGCCCATCAATGGGGGGGGCCCAGCATTTT CASSPSMGGAQHF
TRBJ1-6 . TRBV5-6 . 14 TGTGCCAGCTCCGGTAGGGACTTGAGGGCACCCCTCCACTTT CASSGRDLRAPLHF
TRBJ2-1 . TRBV29-1 . 13 TGCAGCGCCGCGGACCGACTCTACAATGAGCAGTTCTTC CSAADRLYNEQFF
TRBJ2-7 . TRBV10-1 once 12 TGCGCCAGCATCGCTCAGGGCTCCAACAAGTACTTC CASIAQGSNKYF
TRBJ2-3 . TRBV5-6 . 14 TGTGCCAGCAGCCCCCTCCCGAGCGCAGATACGCAGTATTTT CASSPLPSADTQYF
TRBJ2-7 . TRBV4-3 few 15 TGCGCCAGCAGCCGAGCACCAGTTCCGGGTTGGGAGCAGTACTTC CASSRAPVPGWEQYF
TRBJ1-1 TRBD1 TRBV5-1 . 15 TGCGCCAGCAGCCGGACAGGGGGCGGGAACACTGAAGCTTTCTTT CASSRTGGGNTEAFF
TRBJ2-3 TRBD1 TRBV6-5 . 14 TGTGCCAGCACCGAGGGGGCCGGATCAGATACGCAGTATTTT CASTEGAGSDTQYF
TRBJ2-1 . TRBV2 . 12 TGTGCCAGCAGTGAAGCGGGTAATGAGCAGTTCTTC CASSEAGNEQFF